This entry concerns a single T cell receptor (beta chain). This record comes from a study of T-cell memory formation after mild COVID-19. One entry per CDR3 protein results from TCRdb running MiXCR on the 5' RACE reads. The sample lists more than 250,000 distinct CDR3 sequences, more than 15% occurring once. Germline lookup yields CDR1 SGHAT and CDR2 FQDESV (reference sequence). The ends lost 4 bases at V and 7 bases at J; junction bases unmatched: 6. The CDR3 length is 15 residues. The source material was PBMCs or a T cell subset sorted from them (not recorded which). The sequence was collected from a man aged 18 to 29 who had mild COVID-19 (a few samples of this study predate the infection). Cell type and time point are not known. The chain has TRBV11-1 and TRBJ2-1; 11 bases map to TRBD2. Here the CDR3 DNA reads TGTGCCAGCAGCTCCACTAGCGGGGGTAGGAATGAGCAGTTCTTC. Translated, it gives CASSSTSGGRNEQFF.